This section outlines one TCR beta chain sequence together with its context. The target of this receptor is not known. Base qualities are not provided; no much larger clone lies one nucleotide away. These data come from a study of blood T cell repertoires in COVID-19 (dated by TCRdb to 2020 to 2021). Regarding the research as a whole: The collaborator samples originated in the United States, Italy and Spain and spanned the acute and convalescent phases of COVID-19. The material from the prospective study consisted of cDNA or gDNA derived from T cells, B-cell-depleted T cells, or PBMCs. Subjects who had been exposed to COVID-19, were actively infected with it, or had recovered from it provided the deeply sampled blood TCRbeta repertoires that made up the dataset. The repertoires were released in a freely available public database intended as a resource for research on the immune response to SARS-CoV-2. Samples came from the ongoing ImmuneRACE study (first 160 participants) plus 1,254 subjects from 6 global collaborators. The sample metadata nearly always contained a de-identified subject ID, COVID-19 status, age in years and sex. Where HLA class I and class II types were available, the types were taken from metadata supplied by the sample provider, not from assay-based typing.

TCRbeta CDR3 regions were amplified from genomic DNA by means of the immunoSEQ Assay, a bias-controlled multiplex PCR. The paper's data handling went like this. Within the assay, amplification of reference gene primers was used to estimate how many nucleated cells each sample contained. To quantify the absolute abundance of each unique TCRbeta CDR3 rearrangement, sequence reads were collapsed and filtered. For each sample, productive Simpson clonality was calculated by taking the square root of Simpson's diversity index across productive rearrangements. TCRdb took over this immuneACCESS table, retaining in-frame rearrangements with V and J assigned. Such tables are incomplete; in checked studies, under half of the missing clones stem from an unresolved V gene, and the remainder is unexplained. V and J calls and clone size are those listed in that table; D and trimming were worked out from the DNA. The sample table lists roughly 100,000 clones, about 92% of them with a count of one. More than 5% of the sample is held by the ten biggest clonotypes.

Overall study results and their limits: Clinical and demographic metadata were provided uncurated, with the amount varying by source and participant.

The collaborating institutions used their own protocols to collect whole blood in K2EDTA tubes. For TCRbeta analysis, collaborators shipped samples as frozen whole blood, isolated PBMCs, or DNA extracted from either of those sample types. The sequencing sample was made of peripheral blood. The sequence derives from a man aged 45-60 years with active COVID-19.

The nucleotides are TGTGCCAGCAGCGCCCTCGTGGGGAGCTATGGCTACACCTTC. It translates to CASSALVGSYGYTF. Here the chain combines TRBV9 and TRBJ1-2; no D gene is confidently identified. There are 14 amino acids in the CDR3, from cysteine to phenylalanine inclusive. Just CDR3 DNA is preserved here, 42 bases in frame from base 1. Cut back by 3 bases and 4 bases, the V and J ends lie 13 bases apart. CDR1 and CDR2 are read off the germline V gene as SGDLS and YYNGEE.